Below, 21 T cell receptor beta chains from the same sample are listed, as sequenced in a study of kidney transplant recipient with SARS-CoV-2 infection. One entry per CDR3 protein, called by TCRdb with MiXCR from the reads. The sample has roughly 250,000 distinct CDR3 sequences; about 30% are singletons. The starting material was a blood sample, obtained at baseline and around day 120 from a kidney transplant recipient. These receptors came from a young adult male patient who had COVID-19 and was a kidney transplant recipient. Some of these T cells may belong to the graft donor.

CDR3 in amino acids: CASNPRGADYGYTF. The CDR3 DNA sequence: TGTGCCAGCAACCCCCGGGGGGCCGACTATGGCTACACCTTC. The chain employs TRBV12-3 or TRBV12-4 and TRBJ1-2; TRBD1 is a possible D gene (6 bases). CDR3 length: 14 residues. Trimming removed 7 bases at V and 3 bases at J, with 15 bases between.

Details on this clonotype: This may be a read error: a much more frequent sequence differs by one nucleotide. This CDR3 fails to terminate in the conserved phenylalanine or tryptophan, so it likely reflects a read error. The rearrangement links TRBV5-1 to TRBJ1-2; D gene uncertain. V shed 7 bases and J shed 3 bases, with 10 bases lying between them. The CDR3 contains 12 residues. Germline lookup yields CDR1 SGHRS and CDR2 YFSETQ. The CDR3 sequence is CASAIADYGYTY. The CDR3, as DNA: TGCGCCAGCGCGATCGCGGACTATGGCTACACCTAC.

The chain has TRBV10-1 and TRBJ1-1; tentatively, D is TRBD1 (5 bases). The CDR3 runs 14 residues. From germline, CDR1 is WNHNN and CDR2 SYGVQD (reference sequence). Trimming cost V 7 bases and J 4 bases, with 16 bases left between them. The CDR3 loop is CASNPGRLSTEAFF. The DNA of the CDR3 is TGCGCCAGCAACCCGGGACGCCTGAGCACTGAAGCTTTCTTT.

The chain uses TRBV6-5 and TRBJ2-3, with D possibly TRBD1 on 6 matching bases. This CDR3 contains 14 residues. Germline-derived CDR1 and CDR2 are MNHEY and SVGAGI. V lost 6 bases, J lost 2 bases, and 12 bases lay in between. The CDR3 nucleotides are TGTGCCAGCAGAAGGACAGAATACACAGATACGCAGTATTTT. Protein: CASRRTEYTDTQYF.

This chain joins TRBV14 and TRBJ2-3, with a possible D match to TRBD2 (6 bases). The CDR3 contains 16 residues. V lost 1 base and J lost 3, with 14 bases in between. The germline gives CDR1 SGHDN, CDR2 FVKESK. The CDR3 loop reads CASSQGRAGKTDTQYF. The CDR3 nucleotides read TGTGCCAGCAGCCAAGGACGGGCGGGAAAAACAGATACGCAGTATTTT.

A word on this clonotype: A read error may be the cause here, since a much bigger clone is one base away. The chain recombines TRBV6-5 with TRBJ1-1; D is perhaps TRBD1 (6 bases). The CDR3 contains 15 residues. Germline lookup yields CDR1 MNHEY and CDR2 SVGAGI. With 6 bases removed from V and 0 bases from J, the gap between germline ends came to 14 bases. The CDR3: CASRWGAEMNTEAFF. DNA of the CDR3: TGTGCCAGCAGATGGGGGGCGGAGATGAACACTGAAGCTTTCTTT.

This clonotype was found a few times. The chain uses TRBV19 and TRBJ2-5; D is perhaps TRBD2 (6 bases). This CDR3 is built from 14 residues. Trimming cost V 5 bases and J 0 bases, with 10 bases left between them. CDR1 is LNHDA and CDR2 is SQIVND in the germline V gene (reference sequence). CDR3 region: CASSGRKNQETQYF. The DNA for the CDR3 is TGTGCCAGTAGTGGGAGGAAGAACCAAGAGACCCAGTACTTC.

There are many counts of this clonotype. The DNA of the CDR3 is TGTGCCAGCAGCTTAGTTCTGGAAGGAAACACCATATATTTT. It yields the protein CASSLVLEGNTIYF. V usage is TRBV7-2 and J usage is TRBJ1-3; the D is unclear. CDR3 size: 14 residues. V lost 1 base and J lost 4, with 8 bases in between. CDR1 is SGHTA, CDR2 FQGNSA, per germline.

In its sample, this clonotype was seen many times. CDR3 sequence (DNA): TGTGCCAGCAGCTCCCCGGGGGGGTATGAAAAACTGTTTTTT. Its translation is CASSSPGGYEKLFF. V and J are TRBV11-2 and TRBJ1-4, with D perhaps TRBD1 (5 bases). The V end lost 4 bases, the J end lost 6 bases, and 12 bases lay between the germline ends. The CDR3 spans 14 residues. CDR1 is SGHAT and CDR2 is FQNNGV in the germline V gene. Full variable domain (rest looked up from reference TRBV11-2 and TRBJ1-4): EAGVAQSPRYKIIEKRQSVAFWCNPISGHATLYWYQQILGQGPKLLIQFQNNGVVDDSQLPKDRFSAERLKGVDSTLKIQPAKLEDSAVYLCASSSPGGYEKLFFGSGTQLSVL.

This clonotype has at least ten counts. The chain links TRBV18 to TRBJ2-5; D unclear. The CDR3 is 13 residues long. Trimming pared 2 bases from V and 4 bases from J, leaving 8 bases between. Germline CDR1 and CDR2: KGHSH and LQKENI. CDR3 in DNA: TGTGCCAGCTCACCAGTTCCCCGAGAGACCCAGTACTTC. Translation: CASSPVPRETQYF.

This clonotype was counted ten times or more. The chain is built from TRBV6-5 and TRBJ1-5; D gene ambiguous. This CDR3 comprises 12 residues. Per germline, CDR1 MNHEY and CDR2 SVGAGI. The V end was cut by 6 bases, the J end by 6 bases, with 9 bases between. The CDR3 region is CASRGPGQPQHF. CDR3 sequence (DNA): TGTGCCAGCAGAGGGCCGGGTCAGCCCCAGCATTTT.

This clonotype has at least ten counts. The rearrangement links TRBV21-1 to TRBJ2-3. TRBV21-1 is noted as a pseudogene. The CDR3 is made up of 17 amino acids. CDR3 region: CASSWMLATVMQDTQYF. The CDR3 DNA reads as TGTGCCAGCAGCTGGATGTTAGCTACAGTCATGCAAGATACGCAGTATTTT.

This clonotype occurred many times. This chain links TRBV23-1 with TRBJ1-2, with no clear D. TRBV23-1 belongs to the ORF category, with a function that is uncertain. The CDR3 loop spans 17 amino acids. V was clipped by 5 bases and J by 4 bases, with 23 bases between them. CDR3 region: CASSETMLRRKTYGYTF. The CDR3 coding sequence is TGCGCCAGCAGTGAAACAATGCTACGCAGAAAGACCTATGGCTACACCTTC.

Comment on this clonotype: With a much larger clone just one base away, this may be a read error. The chain links TRBV28 to TRBJ1-2; possible D gene TRBD1, 6 bases. This CDR3 spans 13 amino acids. Looked up from germline, CDR1 is MDHEN and CDR2 is SYDVKM. The CDR3 protein is CASSLDSAYDYTF. In DNA form, the CDR3 reads TGTGCCAGCAGTTTGGACAGTGCCTATGACTACACCTTC.

This clonotype was detected many times. The CDR3 DNA reads TGCAGTGCTTTAACACAGGGGCTTGATGGCTACACCTTC. Translation: CSALTQGLDGYTF. The V and J genes are TRBV20-1 and TRBJ1-2, with 7 bases matching TRBD1. Trimming cost V 5 bases and J 6 bases; bases outside gene matches: 9. This CDR3 contains 13 residues. Germline-derived CDR1 and CDR2 are DFQATT and SNEGSKA (reference sequence).

V gene TRBV2 combines with J gene TRBJ2-1, with 7 bases aligning to TRBD2. The CDR3 has 13 residues. Germline CDR1 reads SNHLY; CDR2 reads FYNNEI. V was pared by 10 bases and J by 10 bases, with 13 bases of the junction left unmatched. The CDR3 sequence: CANRRAGVEEQFF. The CDR3 bases are TGTGCCAACAGGCGGGCGGGGGTAGAGGAGCAGTTCTTC. Drawing the rest from reference TRBV2 and TRBJ2-1, the complete variable domain is EPEVTQTPSHQVTQMGQEVILRCVPISNHLYFYWYRQILGQKVEFLVSFYNNEISEKSEIFDDQFSVERPDGSNFTLKIRSTKLEDSAMYFCANRRAGVEEQFFGPGTRLTVL.

The sample holds many counts of this clonotype. The rearrangement links TRBV11-3 to TRBJ1-3, with D perhaps TRBD1 (6 bases). The CDR3 length is 15 residues. Germline V gene data show CDR1 as SGHNT and CDR2 as YENEEA. Trimming took off 7 bases at V and 2 bases at J, with 15 bases between the two ends. As DNA, the CDR3 is TGTGCCAGCACCGAGGGGGTAGGGGCTGGAAACACCATATATTTT. It encodes CASTEGVGAGNTIYF.

This clonotype was seen ten or more times. The rearrangement links TRBV10-1 to TRBJ2-1, with 10 bases identical to TRBD2. The CDR3 runs 16 residues. With V trimmed by 6 bases and J by 1 base, 6 bases remained unmatched. Looked up from germline, CDR1 is WNHNN and CDR2 is SYGVQD (reference sequence). The CDR3 nucleotides read TGCGCCAGCAGGGAAAGCGGGAGGGTGTCCTACAATGAGCAGTTCTTC. It is translated as CASRESGRVSYNEQFF.

This chain links TRBV19 with TRBJ2-3; D is possibly TRBD1 or TRBD2 (5 bases each). CDR3 length: 18 residues. Germline CDR1 LNHDA, CDR2 SQIVND (reference sequence). The ends were cut back, 3 bases at V and 1 base at J, with 20 bases in the middle. The DNA of the CDR3 is TGTGCCAGTAGTATCCTAATATATGGGGACGTGCGCACAGATACGCAGTATTTT. Protein sequence: CASSILIYGDVRTDTQYF.

This clonotype was detected ten times or more. This chain uses TRBV2 with TRBJ2-7, with 9 bases that match TRBD1. Trimming cost V 10 bases and J 3 bases; bases outside gene matches: 7. Germline assignment: CDR1 SNHLY and CDR2 FYNNEI. The length of the CDR3 is 13 residues. The CDR3 DNA reads as TGTGCCACCACGGGACAGGGACACTACGAGCAGTACTTC. It specifies CATTGQGHYEQYF.

This clonotype was seen just once. Just one base apart from a much larger clone, this may be a read error. The chain uses TRBV12-3 or TRBV12-4 and TRBJ1-3; a weak D match, TRBD1 (5 bases). CDR3 length: 17 residues. CDR3 sequence reads: CASSLVGHLSSGHTIYF. CDR3 sequence (DNA): TGTGCCAGCAGTTTAGTCGGACATCTAAGCTCTGGACACACCATATATTTT.